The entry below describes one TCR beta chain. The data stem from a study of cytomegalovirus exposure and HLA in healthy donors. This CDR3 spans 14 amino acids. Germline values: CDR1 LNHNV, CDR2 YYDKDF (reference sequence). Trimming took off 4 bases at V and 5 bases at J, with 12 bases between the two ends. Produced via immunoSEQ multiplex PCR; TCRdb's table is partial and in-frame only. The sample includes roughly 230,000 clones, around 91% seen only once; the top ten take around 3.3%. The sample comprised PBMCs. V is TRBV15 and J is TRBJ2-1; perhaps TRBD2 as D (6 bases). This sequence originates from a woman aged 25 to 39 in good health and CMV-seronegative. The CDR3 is CATSKDGGNNEQFF. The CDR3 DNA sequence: TGTGCCACCAGCAAGGACGGGGGAAACAATGAGCAGTTCTTC.